This is a list of T cell receptor beta chains from one sample in a study of T cells in Graves' hyperthyroidism and ophthalmopathy. TCRdb re-derived calls from the multiplex PCR reads in MiXCR, one entry per CDR3 protein. The sample consists of under 450,000 distinct CDR3 sequences, around 14% of them appearing once. Sequencing used blood. These receptors were obtained from a young woman with Graves' hyperthyroidism. CDR3s include the opening cysteine and the closing phenylalanine or tryptophan.

TRBJ2-2,TRBV5-1,CASSLKEPSTGELFF
TRBJ2-3,TRBV7-8,CASSLGLAGGPGTQYF
TRBJ1-1,TRBV7-3,CASSLFFSTEAFF
TRBJ2-7,TRBV7-2,CASSLARASGIYEQYF
TRBJ1-4,TRBV11-2,CASSLTGNQNEKLFF
TRBJ1-2,TRBV7-9,CASSSEQEFYGYTF
TRBJ1-3,TRBV3-1,CASSQVGADTIYF
TRBJ1-5,TRBV27,CASSRKGRTPNQPQHF
TRBJ1-5,TRBV19,CASRSGGGHSNQPQHF
TRBJ1-5,TRBV7-8,CASSLANSYSNQPQHF
TRBJ1-2,TRBV7-9,CASRPTGSLYGYTF
TRBJ1-6,TRBV3-1,CASSQQGLNSPLHF
TRBJ1-2,TRBV28,CASSGTGKVLGYTF
TRBJ2-7,TRBV12-3/TRBV12-4,CASSLGRADSYEQYF
TRBJ2-5,TRBV3-1,CASSQVLGQGAETQYF
TRBJ2-6,TRBV6-1,CASTERGRANVLTF